A single sample is the source of the 15 T cell receptor beta chains below, sequenced in a study of shared clonotypes between healthy human individuals. TCRdb's copy holds only in-frame clones and misses some; the assay was immunoSEQ multiplex PCR. This sample has a few million clones; approximately 95% occur once, and the top ten carry about 0.41%. The sequencing sample was made of naive CD4+ T cells from PBMCs. Documented subset: CD45RA+ positively selected. The receptors shown here come from a man aged 18 to 35 in good health. Some clones in this sample may be carry-over from other donors' samples.

The chain recombines TRBV28 with TRBJ1-5; D may be TRBD1 (5 bases). The CDR3 covers 15 residues. Trimming removed 1 base from V and 1 base from J, with 8 bases in between. Germline loops: CDR1 MDHEN, CDR2 SYDVKM. CDR3 region: CASSLLSGSNQPQHF. The CDR3 DNA follows: TGTGCCAGCAGTTTATTATCAGGGAGCAATCAGCCCCAGCATTTT.

Concerning this clone itself: Other nucleotide sequences in the sample specify the same CDR3. The chain joins TRBV28 to TRBJ2-7; 12 nucleotides align to TRBD2. Unmatched junction bases numbered 4, after V lost 4 bases and J lost 3 bases. The germline V gene encodes CDR1 MDHEN and CDR2 SYDVKM. The CDR3 spans 15 residues. Here the CDR3 DNA reads TGTGCCAGCAGTTCACTAGCGGGAGGAGTCTACGAGCAGTACTTC. Its protein is CASSSLAGGVYEQYF.

This clone was detected once. J is TRBJ1-3 and V is TRBV5-1; possible D gene TRBD1, 5 bases. The germline V and J ends were trimmed by 7 bases and 3 bases, with 14 bases remaining between them. Germline CDR1 SGHRS, CDR2 YFSETQ. The CDR3 runs 14 residues. CDR3 in amino acids: CASGPGAVGNTIYF. The DNA of the CDR3 is TGCGCCAGCGGCCCCGGGGCGGTTGGAAACACCATATATTTT. Full variable domain (rest looked up from reference TRBV5-1 and TRBJ1-3): KAGVTQTPRYLIKTRGQQVTLSCSPISGHRSVSWYQQTPGQGLQFLFEYFSETQRNKGNFPGRFSGRQFSNSRSEMNVSTLELGDSALYLCASGPGAVGNTIYFGEGSWLTVV.

On this clone: The same CDR3 arises from other DNA sequences in this sample as well. The CDR3 region is CASSLGLATDTQYF. DNA of the CDR3: TGTGCCAGCAGCTTGGGACTAGCGACAGATACGCAGTATTTT. The gene calls are TRBV7-9 and TRBJ2-3; 10 bases align to TRBD2. CDR3 length: 14 residues. V was clipped by 3 bases and J by 3 bases; unmatched bases: 0. Germline V lookup: CDR1 SEHNR, CDR2 FQNEAQ (reference sequence).

The V and J genes are TRBV7-9 and TRBJ1-1; TRBD1 agrees at 7 bases. Germline V CDR1 and CDR2: SEHNR, FQNEAQ (reference sequence). With V trimmed by 5 bases and J by 11 bases, 17 bases remained unmatched. The CDR3 runs 15 residues. The CDR3 DNA sequence: TGTGCCAGCAGCAACGAACAGGGGCCCCAGGTAGAGGCTTTCTTT. It translates to CASSNEQGPQVEAFF.

The gene calls are TRBV7-2 and TRBJ2-7; D might be TRBD1 or TRBD2, each matching 5 bases. Trimming took off 2 bases at V and 2 bases at J, with 10 bases between the two ends. The CDR3 length is 14 residues. Looked up from germline, CDR1 is SGHTA and CDR2 is FQGNSA. The CDR3 spells CASSLLGTTYEQYF. CDR3 DNA: TGTGCCAGCAGCTTACTCGGGACCACCTACGAGCAGTACTTC.

This clone was observed once. This sequence joins TRBV5-1 and TRBJ1-1; perhaps TRBD1 as D (6 bases). Germline V lookup: CDR1 SGHRS, CDR2 YFSETQ. V lost 3 bases and J lost 5, with 11 bases in between. The CDR3 totals 13 residues. CDR3 sequence (DNA): TGCGCCAGCAGCTGGGGGCGCCGAACTGAAGCTTTCTTT. Residues: CASSWGRRTEAFF.

The chain uses TRBV5-8 and TRBJ1-1; 8 nucleotides line up with TRBD1. The CDR3 contains 14 residues. V lost 5 bases to trimming and J lost 1 base; unmatched junction nucleotides: 4. Per the germline V gene, CDR1 is SGHTS and CDR2 is YDEGEE. For the CDR3, the DNA is TGTGCCAGCAGTCATGGACAGGGGAACACTGAAGCTTTCTTT. It yields the protein CASSHGQGNTEAFF.

This chain connects TRBV20-1 to TRBJ1-2; possible D gene TRBD1, 6 bases. V lost 6 bases, J lost 8 bases, and 13 bases lay in between. CDR1 is DFQATT and CDR2 is SNEGSKA in the germline V gene (reference sequence). The CDR3 length is 11 residues. CDR3 loop: CSAMDSPGYTF. CDR3 DNA sequence: TGCAGTGCCATGGACAGTCCGGGCTACACCTTC.

The rearrangement joins TRBV28 to TRBJ2-7, with TRBD1 as a possible D gene (6 bases). Deletions cut 5 bases from V and 3 bases from J, with 17 bases between. Germline loops: CDR1 MDHEN, CDR2 SYDVKM. The CDR3 length is 15 residues. The DNA of the CDR3 is TGTGCCAGCAGTCCCCCTGGGGGCAGACGCTACGAGCAGTACTTC. It codes for CASSPPGGRRYEQYF.

CDR3 in amino acids: CASSVKTRAYNEQFF. CDR3 nucleotide sequence: TGTGCCAGCAGCGTTAAAACGCGGGCCTACAATGAGCAGTTCTTC. This chain joins TRBV5-6 and TRBJ2-1; tentatively, D is TRBD2 (5 bases). The V gene's germline CDR1 is SGHDT and CDR2 YYEEEE. The V gene lost 4 bases and the J gene lost 2 bases, with 13 bases spanning the gap. This CDR3 is built from 15 residues.

In DNA, the CDR3 is TGTGCCAGCACCCCGGCAGGGGCGCAAAGCTATGGCTACACCTTC. Its translation is CASTPAGAQSYGYTF. The rearrangement uses TRBV27 and TRBJ1-2, with D tentatively TRBD1 (6 bases). V gave up 7 bases and J gave up 4 bases, with 19 bases separating them. This CDR3 spans 15 amino acids. Germline V gene lookup returns CDR1 MNHEY and CDR2 SMNVEV (reference sequence).

This clone was found once. The CDR3 DNA reads TGTGCCACCGGGGAAGGCTATCTAAAGTACCAAGAGACCCAGTACTTC. Amino acids: CATGEGYLKYQETQYF. The V and J genes are TRBV15 and TRBJ2-5; D unclear. V lost 8 bases to trimming and J lost 0 bases, with 19 bases between them. This CDR3 spans 16 amino acids. Per germline, CDR1 LNHNV and CDR2 YYDKDF (reference sequence).

Notes on this clone: This same CDR3 is encoded by further DNA sequences in the sample. CDR3: CASSPRGGQPQHF. The CDR3 bases are TGTGCCAGCAGTCCCCGCGGAGGCCAGCCCCAGCATTTT. The chain links TRBV28 to TRBJ1-5; D unresolved. CDR1 MDHEN and CDR2 SYDVKM come from the germline V gene. V dropped 5 bases and J dropped 7 bases, with 12 bases sitting between them. There are 13 residues in the CDR3. Full variable domain (remainder filled in from reference TRBV28 and TRBJ1-5): DVKVTQSSRYLVKRTGEKVFLECVQDMDHENMFWYRQDPGLGLRLIYFSYDVKMKEKGDIPEGYSVSREKKERFSLILESASTNQTSMYLCASSPRGGQPQHFGDGTRLSIL.

This chain links TRBV4-1 with TRBJ2-2; TRBD1 matches 11 bases. The CDR3 has 16 amino acids. V lost 2 bases and J lost 7; bases outside the gene matches: 6. Germline assignment: CDR1 MGHRA and CDR2 YSYEKL. In nucleotides, the CDR3 is TGCGCCAGCAGCCAAAGAGGACAGGGGGCAAGCGGGGAGCTGTTTTTT. Protein product: CASSQRGQGASGELFF.